This is a list of T cell receptor beta chains from one sample in a study of human T cells and chemical hapten exposure. Each CDR3 protein gets one entry after TCRdb re-called the RACE reads with MiXCR. The sample records fewer than 70,000 distinct CDR3 sequences, 9.5% to 12% being singletons. The starting material was whole blood, obtained in connection with sensitization to the hapten diphenylcyclopropenone (DPC). These receptors came from a woman aged 45-65 years with alopecia areata. Some clones in this sample may be carry-over from other donors' samples. Both conserved end residues are part of each CDR3. Fields, in order: CDR3 length, V gene, D gene, J gene, CDR3 protein. A D gene is named only where the DNA matches it firmly.

CDR3 length: 15; V gene: TRBV30; D gene: NA; J gene: TRBJ1-5; CDR3 protein: CAWSSYDSSNQPQHF
CDR3 length: 13; V gene: TRBV2; D gene: TRBD1; J gene: TRBJ1-2; CDR3 protein: CASSSTGDGGYTF
CDR3 length: 14; V gene: TRBV25-1; D gene: NA; J gene: TRBJ2-2; CDR3 protein: CASSEFRGTGELFF
CDR3 length: 19; V gene: TRBV15; D gene: TRBD1; J gene: TRBJ1-5; CDR3 protein: CATSRSLQGGKLSNQPQHF
CDR3 length: 17; V gene: TRBV6-6; D gene: TRBD2; J gene: TRBJ2-3; CDR3 protein: CASSYGAAGGPQDTQYF
CDR3 length: 13; V gene: TRBV6-5; D gene: NA; J gene: TRBJ2-3; CDR3 protein: CASGGILTDTQYF
CDR3 length: 17; V gene: TRBV11-2; D gene: NA; J gene: TRBJ1-6; CDR3 protein: CASSFKQGQRSGSPLHF
CDR3 length: 13; V gene: TRBV15; D gene: NA; J gene: TRBJ1-5; CDR3 protein: CATSPKANQPQHF
CDR3 length: 15; V gene: TRBV6-2/TRBV6-3; D gene: TRBD2; J gene: TRBJ2-1; CDR3 protein: CASSYAGGRRNEQFF
CDR3 length: 14; V gene: TRBV10-1; D gene: NA; J gene: TRBJ1-4; CDR3 protein: CASSEGRINEKLFF
CDR3 length: 14; V gene: TRBV20-1; D gene: TRBD2; J gene: TRBJ2-1; CDR3 protein: CSALTGGTRNEQFF
CDR3 length: 16; V gene: TRBV6-5; D gene: NA; J gene: TRBJ2-1; CDR3 protein: CASSSKHPSSYNEQFF
CDR3 length: 13; V gene: TRBV7-2; D gene: NA; J gene: TRBJ2-3; CDR3 protein: CASSLPYVDTQYF
CDR3 length: 15; V gene: TRBV5-6; D gene: TRBD2; J gene: TRBJ2-1; CDR3 protein: CASSPRTSGRNEQFF
CDR3 length: 14; V gene: TRBV12-3/TRBV12-4; D gene: NA; J gene: TRBJ1-5; CDR3 protein: CASSPTGREQPQHF
CDR3 length: 15; V gene: TRBV20-1; D gene: TRBD1; J gene: TRBJ1-5; CDR3 protein: CSARAPGGENQPQHF
CDR3 length: 12; V gene: TRBV7-8; D gene: NA; J gene: TRBJ1-1; CDR3 protein: CASSGTGREAFF
CDR3 length: 11; V gene: TRBV7-9; D gene: NA; J gene: TRBJ1-1; CDR3 protein: CAISTARRAFF
CDR3 length: 15; V gene: TRBV18; D gene: TRBD1; J gene: TRBJ2-5; CDR3 protein: CASSPQGARGETQYF
CDR3 length: 14; V gene: TRBV27; D gene: TRBD2; J gene: TRBJ2-1; CDR3 protein: CASLAGGSYNEQFF
CDR3 length: 14; V gene: TRBV30; D gene: NA; J gene: TRBJ2-6; CDR3 protein: CAWTPGSGANVLTF
CDR3 length: 17; V gene: TRBV4-2; D gene: TRBD2; J gene: TRBJ2-5; CDR3 protein: CASSQDRRAGGQETQYF
CDR3 length: 15; V gene: TRBV12-3/TRBV12-4; D gene: NA; J gene: TRBJ2-1; CDR3 protein: CASTARGHSYNEQFF
CDR3 length: 13; V gene: TRBV30; D gene: NA; J gene: TRBJ1-6; CDR3 protein: CAWRGQTNSPLHF
CDR3 length: 16; V gene: TRBV4-1; D gene: TRBD1; J gene: TRBJ2-7; CDR3 protein: CASSQDAGHRGYEQYF
CDR3 length: 16; V gene: TRBV6-6; D gene: NA; J gene: TRBJ1-4; CDR3 protein: CASSYYEQTTNEKLFF
CDR3 length: 16; V gene: TRBV18; D gene: TRBD1; J gene: TRBJ2-2; CDR3 protein: CASSLGQTANTGELFF
CDR3 length: 13; V gene: TRBV29-1; D gene: NA; J gene: TRBJ2-7; CDR3 protein: CSAAGTLGYEQYF
CDR3 length: 14; V gene: TRBV2; D gene: NA; J gene: TRBJ1-1; CDR3 protein: CASSDGGLGTEAFF
CDR3 length: 14; V gene: TRBV7-8; D gene: TRBD1; J gene: TRBJ2-7; CDR3 protein: CASSSDRRTYEQYF
CDR3 length: 10; V gene: TRBV20-1; D gene: NA; J gene: TRBJ2-3; CDR3 protein: CSARQDTQYF
CDR3 length: 14; V gene: TRBV15; D gene: TRBD1; J gene: TRBJ2-3; CDR3 protein: CATSRDRGTDTQYF
CDR3 length: 15; V gene: TRBV9; D gene: NA; J gene: TRBJ1-1; CDR3 protein: CASSPRKGMNTEAFF
CDR3 length: 17; V gene: TRBV29-1; D gene: TRBD1; J gene: TRBJ2-3; CDR3 protein: CSVTGQGGSLVADTQYF
CDR3 length: 16; V gene: TRBV27; D gene: NA; J gene: TRBJ2-1; CDR3 protein: CASSLARVAFYNEQFF
CDR3 length: 13; V gene: TRBV7-9; D gene: NA; J gene: TRBJ2-1; CDR3 protein: CASSLAGPVEQFF
CDR3 length: 14; V gene: TRBV28; D gene: TRBD1; J gene: TRBJ2-3; CDR3 protein: CASEGQGAIDTQYF
CDR3 length: 13; V gene: TRBV7-3; D gene: NA; J gene: TRBJ1-2; CDR3 protein: CASSPDGNYGYTF
CDR3 length: 14; V gene: TRBV3-1; D gene: NA; J gene: TRBJ1-1; CDR3 protein: CASSRADLNTEAFF
CDR3 length: 11; V gene: TRBV10-2; D gene: NA; J gene: TRBJ2-7; CDR3 protein: CASRESYEQYF
CDR3 length: 18; V gene: TRBV28; D gene: NA; J gene: TRBJ2-3; CDR3 protein: CASPPYLRLGASTDTQYF
CDR3 length: 15; V gene: TRBV27; D gene: NA; J gene: TRBJ2-2; CDR3 protein: CASSLSQGLPGELFF
CDR3 length: 13; V gene: TRBV5-5; D gene: NA; J gene: TRBJ1-2; CDR3 protein: CASSFEGSYGYTF
CDR3 length: 15; V gene: TRBV28; D gene: NA; J gene: TRBJ2-6; CDR3 protein: CASREPGARANVLTF
CDR3 length: 15; V gene: TRBV20-1; D gene: NA; J gene: TRBJ2-2; CDR3 protein: CSASRAGSNTGELFF
CDR3 length: 16; V gene: TRBV7-6; D gene: TRBD2; J gene: TRBJ2-7; CDR3 protein: CASSPRPGTSSYEQYF
CDR3 length: 16; V gene: TRBV4-2; D gene: TRBD2; J gene: TRBJ2-5; CDR3 protein: CASSPETGLAGETQYF
CDR3 length: 13; V gene: TRBV6-2/TRBV6-3; D gene: NA; J gene: TRBJ1-2; CDR3 protein: CASLSGTFSGYTF
CDR3 length: 13; V gene: TRBV20-1; D gene: NA; J gene: TRBJ2-1; CDR3 protein: CSAPEGILHEQFF